A selection of T cell receptor beta chains follows, all from one sample in a study of response to subunit inactivated influenza vaccine. TCRdb re-derived calls from the RT-PCR reads in MiXCR, one entry per CDR3 protein. The data hold roughly 780,000 distinct CDR3 sequences, with roughly 20% observed a single time. The material sequenced was PBMCs from blood, taken roughly 5 days after vaccination. These receptors were taken from a man aged 50 to 59 who received an inactivated influenza vaccine. Each CDR3 is given with its conserved first and last residue. D genes are given only for firm matches. Clone size, where shown, is once, few, many, or a class for clones that have expanded.

TRBV29-1	TRBJ2-7	-	many	CSVGATWSGEQYF	TGCAGCGTTGGGGCGACCTGGAGCGGTGAGCAGTACTTC
TRBV10-3	TRBJ1-1	-	few	CAISVSGDTEAFF	TGTGCCATCAGCGTCTCAGGGGACACTGAAGCTTTCTTT
TRBV1	TRBJ2-7	-	-	CTSSHDRREPYEQYF	TGCACCAGCAGCCATGACAGGCGGGAGCCGTACGAGCAGTACTTC
TRBV6-1	TRBJ2-1	TRBD2	-	CASSHTSGYNEQFF	TGTGCCAGCAGCCACACTAGCGGATACAATGAGCAGTTCTTC
TRBV4-2	TRBJ2-7	-	once	CASSQDGRPDYEQYF	TGTGCCAGCAGCCAAGACGGAAGGCCGGACTACGAGCAGTACTTC
TRBV12-3/TRBV12-4	TRBJ2-2	-	many	CASSPQGNTGELFF	TGTGCCAGCAGTCCCCAGGGGAACACCGGGGAGCTGTTTTTT
TRBV5-1	TRBJ1-6	-	few	CASSLEAEYSPLHF	TGCGCCAGCAGCTTGGAGGCAGAGTATTCACCCCTCCACTTT
TRBV9	TRBJ2-3	-	few	CASSPRRPSTDTQYF	TGTGCCAGCAGCCCCCGCAGGCCCAGCACAGATACGCAGTATTTT
TRBV3-1	TRBJ2-7	-	-	CASSLGGNSGQYF	TGTGCCAGCAGCCTCGGGGGAAACTCGGGGCAGTACTTC
TRBV10-3	TRBJ1-5	-	-	CAIGTRGNQPQHF	TGTGCCATCGGTACTAGGGGCAATCAGCCCCAGCATTTT
TRBV3-1	TRBJ2-2	-	many	CASSQAPQAGELFF	TGTGCCAGCAGCCAAGCACCCCAGGCCGGGGAGCTGTTTTTT
TRBV30	TRBJ2-3	-	-	CAWRVTDTQYF	TGTGCCTGGAGAGTCACAGATACGCAGTATTTT
TRBV3-1	TRBJ2-1	-	few	CASTGDRTYNEQFF	TGTGCCAGCACCGGGGACCGAACCTACAATGAGCAGTTCTTC
TRBV10-3	TRBJ2-2	-	-	CAISERGARPLNTGELFF	TGTGCCATCAGTGAGCGGGGTGCGCGGCCTCTGAACACCGGGGAGCTGTTTTTT
TRBV20-1	TRBJ2-1	TRBD2	-	CSAIKKRGSSYNEQFF	TGCAGTGCCATAAAAAAACGCGGGAGCTCCTACAATGAGCAGTTCTTC
TRBV6-5	TRBJ2-1	-	few	CASSYSDSSYNEQFF	TGTGCCAGCAGTTACTCTGATAGCTCCTACAATGAGCAGTTCTTC